This T cell receptor beta chain emerged from a study of identical twins. Overall study findings and caveats: Out-of-frame alpha sequences common to twins were enriched for low generation probability.

Comments on this clonotype: The antigen is unknown.

Addition of a universal primer site occurred through template switching, and cDNA carried unique molecular identifiers. TCRdb used MiXCR to reprocess the 5' RACE reads, holding one entry per CDR3 protein. The repertoire holds some 300,000 distinct CDR3 sequences, roughly an eighth seen once, with just over 7% in the top ten. Trimming pared 7 bases from V and 2 bases from J, leaving 12 bases between. In germline, CDR1 is MDHEN, CDR2 SYDVKM. This CDR3 is 14 amino acids long. These data are also associated with another study on yellow fever vaccine responses in identical twins. This second study says: Twins' T cell vaccine responses reportedly looked partly convergent, partly personalized.

What was sequenced was CD8+ T cells sorted from blood. This TCR derives from a woman aged 18-35 years in good health. J is TRBJ2-1 and V is TRBV28, with D possibly matching TRBD2 (5 bases). The CDR3 reads CASTQRKAYNEQFF. DNA of the CDR3: TGTGCCAGCACCCAGCGGAAAGCCTACAATGAGCAGTTCTTC.